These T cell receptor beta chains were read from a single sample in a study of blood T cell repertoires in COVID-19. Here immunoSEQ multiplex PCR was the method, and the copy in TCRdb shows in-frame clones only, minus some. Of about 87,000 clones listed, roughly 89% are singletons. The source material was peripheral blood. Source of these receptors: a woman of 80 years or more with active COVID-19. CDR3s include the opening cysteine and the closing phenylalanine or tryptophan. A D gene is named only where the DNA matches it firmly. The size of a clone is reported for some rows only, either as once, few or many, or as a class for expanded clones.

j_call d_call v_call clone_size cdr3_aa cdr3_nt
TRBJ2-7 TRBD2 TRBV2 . CASKNGETSGSYEQYF TGTGCCAGCAAAAACGGGGAGACTAGCGGCTCCTACGAGCAGTACTTC
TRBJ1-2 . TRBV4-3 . CASSHRVRGDGYTF TGCGCCAGCAGCCACCGCGTCCGAGGAGATGGCTACACCTTC
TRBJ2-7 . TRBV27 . CASSYGYEQYF TGTGCCAGCAGTTACGGCTACGAGCAGTACTTC
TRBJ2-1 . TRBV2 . CASSDGAYNEQFF TGTGCCAGCAGTGATGGAGCGTACAATGAGCAGTTCTTC
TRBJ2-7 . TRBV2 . CASSGSGNEQYF TGTGCCAGCAGTGGGTCGGGAAACGAGCAGTACTTC
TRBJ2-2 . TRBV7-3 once CASSPRIAAGELFF TGTGCCAGCAGCCCTAGGATAGCGGCCGGGGAGCTGTTTTTT
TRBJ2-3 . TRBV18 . CASSPTVFTDTQYF TGTGCCAGCTCACCAACAGTCTTCACAGATACGCAGTATTTT
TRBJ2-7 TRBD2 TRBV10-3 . CAISVRTSGQQYF TGTGCCATCAGTGTAAGGACTAGCGGTCAGCAGTACTTC
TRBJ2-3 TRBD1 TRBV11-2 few CASSFDRGSTDTQYF TGTGCCAGCAGCTTTGACAGGGGGAGCACAGATACGCAGTATTTT
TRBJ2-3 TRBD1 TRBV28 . CASSGQGVETDTQYF TGTGCCAGCAGTGGACAGGGCGTGGAGACAGATACGCAGTATTTT
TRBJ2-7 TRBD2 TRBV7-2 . CASSFRTSGYEQYF TGTGCCAGCAGCTTCAGGACTAGCGGTTACGAGCAGTACTTC
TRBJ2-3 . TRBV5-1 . CASSMSSYPDTQYF TGCGCCAGCAGCATGAGTTCTTACCCAGATACGCAGTATTTT
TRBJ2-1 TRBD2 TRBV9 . CASSAREKSYNEQFF TGTGCCAGCAGCGCGCGGGAGAAGTCCTACAATGAGCAGTTCTTC
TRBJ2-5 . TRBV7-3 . CASSPYGSQETQYF TGTGCCAGCAGCCCCTACGGGTCACAAGAGACCCAGTACTTC
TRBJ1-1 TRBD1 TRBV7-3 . CASSSGTGETEAFF TGTGCCAGCAGCTCTGGGACAGGTGAAACTGAAGCTTTCTTT
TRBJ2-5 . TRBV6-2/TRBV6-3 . CASSYSAWETQYF TGTGCCAGCAGTTACTCAGCTTGGGAGACCCAGTACTTC
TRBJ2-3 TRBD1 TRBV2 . CANTRQGPDTQYF TGTGCCAACACCCGACAGGGGCCAGATACGCAGTATTTT
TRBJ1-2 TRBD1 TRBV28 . CASSLLPGQGSYGYTF TGTGCCAGCAGTTTACTCCCGGGACAGGGGAGCTATGGCTACACCTTC
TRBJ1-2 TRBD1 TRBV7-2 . CASSLDPRQGSGGYTF TGTGCCAGCAGCTTAGATCCGCGACAGGGGAGCGGTGGCTACACCTTC
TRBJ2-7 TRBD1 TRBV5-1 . CASSIRQGAQYEQYF TGCGCCAGCAGCATACGACAGGGGGCTCAATACGAGCAGTACTTC
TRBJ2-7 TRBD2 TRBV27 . CASSLTSGKRSSYEQYF TGTGCCAGCAGTTTGACTAGCGGGAAAAGGAGCTCCTACGAGCAGTACTTC
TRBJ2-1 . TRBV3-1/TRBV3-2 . CASSQDQEQDNEQFF TGTGCCAGCAGCCAAGATCAAGAACAGGACAATGAGCAGTTCTTC
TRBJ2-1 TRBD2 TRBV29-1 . CSVESGTTSFF TGCAGCGTTGAGTCCGGGACTACTTCGTTCTTC
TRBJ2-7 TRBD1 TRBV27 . CASPYLNRDRGCEQYF TGTGCCAGCCCCTACCTGAACCGGGACAGGGGATGCGAGCAGTACTTC
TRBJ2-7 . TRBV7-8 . CASSLAGPAYEQYF TGTGCCAGCAGCTTAGCGGGCCCAGCCTACGAGCAGTACTTC
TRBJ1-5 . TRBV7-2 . CASSSGQLEAQHF TGTGCCAGCAGTTCCGGACAGTTAGAAGCCCAGCATTTT
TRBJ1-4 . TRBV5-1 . CASSSGDGTAYNEKLFF TGCGCCAGCAGCTCGGGGGACGGAACGGCGTATAATGAAAAACTGTTTTTT
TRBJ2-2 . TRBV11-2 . CASSLSNTGELFF TGTGCCAGCAGCTTGTCAAACACCGGGGAGCTGTTTTTT
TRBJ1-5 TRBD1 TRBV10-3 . CAISDPSGTGDNQPQHF TGTGCCATCAGTGATCCCTCAGGGACAGGTGACAATCAGCCCCAGCATTTT
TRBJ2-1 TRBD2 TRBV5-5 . CASSSRLAGDFGSFNEQFF TGTGCCAGCAGCTCCCGACTAGCGGGAGATTTCGGGAGTTTCAATGAGCAGTTCTTC
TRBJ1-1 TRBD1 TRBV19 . CASSRQGIDTEAFF TGTGCCAGTAGTAGACAGGGCATTGACACTGAAGCTTTCTTT
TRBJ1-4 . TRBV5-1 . CASSLYRATNEKLFF TGCGCCAGCAGCCTATACAGAGCAACTAATGAAAAACTGTTTTTT
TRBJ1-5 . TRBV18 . CASSPAGISSNQPQHF TGTGCCAGCTCACCAGCAGGGATTTCGAGCAATCAGCCCCAGCATTTT
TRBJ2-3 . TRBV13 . CASSGHRADTQYF TGTGCCAGCAGCGGGCACAGGGCAGATACGCAGTATTTT
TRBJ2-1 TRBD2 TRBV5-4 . CASSLAGGTYNEQFF TGTGCCAGCAGCTTGGCGGGAGGTACCTACAATGAGCAGTTCTTC
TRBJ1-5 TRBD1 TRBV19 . CASSDPGQGVNQPQHF TGTGCCAGTAGTGACCCGGGACAGGGGGTTAATCAGCCCCAGCATTTT
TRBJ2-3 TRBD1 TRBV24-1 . CATSDLHGQGAADTQYF TGTGCCACCAGTGATTTGCATGGACAGGGGGCCGCAGATACGCAGTATTTT
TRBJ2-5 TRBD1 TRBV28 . CASSDGTGDSETQYF TGTGCCAGCAGTGACGGGACAGGGGACTCAGAGACCCAGTACTTC
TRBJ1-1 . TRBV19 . CASSTRGTEAFF TGTGCCAGTAGTACCAGAGGGACTGAAGCTTTCTTT
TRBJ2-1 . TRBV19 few CASSRSGHTYNEQFF TGTGCCAGTAGTCGTAGCGGTCACACCTACAATGAGCAGTTCTTC
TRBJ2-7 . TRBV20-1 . CSARDRLEQYF TGCAGTGCTAGAGATCGACTCGAGCAGTACTTC